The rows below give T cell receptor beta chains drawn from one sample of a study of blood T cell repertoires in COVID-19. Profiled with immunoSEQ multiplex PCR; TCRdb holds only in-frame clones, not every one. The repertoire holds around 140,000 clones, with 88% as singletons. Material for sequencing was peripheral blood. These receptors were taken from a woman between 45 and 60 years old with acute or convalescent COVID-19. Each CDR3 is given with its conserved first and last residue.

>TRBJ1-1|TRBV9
CASSVVGVGLGNTEAFF
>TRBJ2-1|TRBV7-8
CASSFAARYNEQFF
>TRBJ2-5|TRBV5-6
CASGGQGLQETQYF
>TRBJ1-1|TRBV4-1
CASSQERVTGYENTEAFF
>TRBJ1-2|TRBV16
CASSQSARADGYTF
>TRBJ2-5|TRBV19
CASSLGGRSPLGTQYF
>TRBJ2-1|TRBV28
CASSPGAGLAYDEQFF
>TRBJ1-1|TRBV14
CASSQFSLGAEAFF
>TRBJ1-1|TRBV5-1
CASSVQQGKNTEAFF
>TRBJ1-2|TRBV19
CASSIGGDYGYTF
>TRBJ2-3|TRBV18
CASSPGPRTDTQYF
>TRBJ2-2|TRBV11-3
CASSITSVTGELFF
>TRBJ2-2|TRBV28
CASKVAGITGELFF
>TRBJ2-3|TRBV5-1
CASSLGTPTDTQYF
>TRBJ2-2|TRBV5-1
CASSPGSGGELFF
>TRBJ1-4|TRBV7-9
CASRPTGSNEKLFF
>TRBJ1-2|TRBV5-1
CASSLGTGESSGYTF
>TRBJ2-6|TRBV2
CASSLGTLGANVLTF
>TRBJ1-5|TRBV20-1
CSASEGPRDQPQHF
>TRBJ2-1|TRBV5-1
CASSLGDSSYNEQFF
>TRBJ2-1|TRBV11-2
CASSPPGGLHNNEQFF
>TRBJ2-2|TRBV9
CASSVGVAGVGLANTGELFF
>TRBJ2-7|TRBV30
CAWPRGEQYF
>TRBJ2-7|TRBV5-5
CASSLVADTDYEQYF
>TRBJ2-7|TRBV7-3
CPQRLADSYEQYF